The T cell receptor (beta chain) described here comes from a study of blood T cell repertoires in COVID-19. Measured with immunoSEQ multiplex PCR; TCRdb has only the in-frame clones, and not every one. The sample includes about 160,000 clones, around 80% of them seen just once. The CDR3 extends over 15 amino acids. V gave up 0 bases and J gave up 4 bases; unmatched junction bases: 3. Per germline, CDR1 MGHRA and CDR2 YSYEKL. This clone was picked up a small number of times. Other DNA sequences in the same sample also yield this CDR3. The sequence derives from a man aged 55 to 70 with acute or convalescent COVID-19. The chain links TRBV4-1 to TRBJ1-3; 7 bases are shared with TRBD1. The sequenced sample was peripheral blood. The CDR3 DNA reads TGCGCCAGCAGCCAAGATAGGGGACAGGGAAACACCATATATTTT. It specifies CASSQDRGQGNTIYF.